This T cell receptor beta chain emerged from a study of T cells in Graves' hyperthyroidism and ophthalmopathy (dated by TCRdb to the late 2010s). As for the study more broadly: Peripheral blood samples were taken at the time of initial diagnosis, prior to any treatment. Following sampling, methimazole starting at 30 mg daily was given to hyperthyroidism patients, and high-dose intravenous methylprednisolone was given to ophthalmopathy patients. For training and testing, the 100 or so patients in the discovery cohort were randomly divided in a 7:3 ratio. To identify distinguishing TCR V-J signatures, a discovery cohort of around 98 patients was used, comprising 43 with Graves' ophthalmopathy and around 60 with stable Graves' hyperthyroidism. According to the paper, TCR Vbeta CDR3 sequencing was carried out on approximately 140 peripheral blood samples, which came from over 40 ophthalmopathy, around 74 hyperthyroidism and about 17 progressor patients. An independent validation cohort of 18 to 20 hyperthyroidism patients and about 15 patients who later progressed to ophthalmopathy tested prospective prediction of ophthalmopathy. In addition, the study compared T-cell repertoires in thyroid tissue and in blood from six Graves' hyperthyroidism patients. Study-level results and caveats: In cross-validation, a model built on a 13 V-J signature told ophthalmopathy apart from stable hyperthyroidism with 85% to 90% sensitivity and around 83% specificity, and in testing the same model reached 80%/75%. No statistical method was used to fix the sample size in advance, and group allocation was not hidden from the investigators. During validation, the model predicted progression to ophthalmopathy a median of approximately 7 months ahead of onset, with more than 55% sensitivity and 72.22% specificity. Most expanded thyroid clonotypes (frequency above 0.001) were also detected in blood, suggesting blood repertoires may reflect thyroid immune responses.

The table lists this clonotype with many counts. Its antigen is unknown. Qualities for individual bases were not recorded, and no much larger clone is one base off. Graves' hyperthyroidism was defined as stable when no progression to ophthalmopathy occurred over 18 months of follow-up. The hyperthyroidism patients were between 18 and 65 years old and newly diagnosed, with a disease duration of less than 2 months. Any patient with an uncontrolled infection, another autoimmune disease, pregnancy or lactation was excluded. Diagnoses were based on clinical symptoms, serum thyroxine and TRAb, thyroid ultrasound and orbital computed tomography. PBMCs were isolated from about 10 ml of fresh peripheral blood by Ficoll-Paque density gradient centrifugation. Total RNA was extracted with Trizol reagent, and quality was checked on an Agilent 2100 Bioanalyzer. TCR beta CDR3 regions were amplified from RNA transcripts. For the first round of RT-PCR on the TCR CDR3, the HTBI primer set was used together with the Qiagen OneStep RT-PCR kit. The libraries were constructed in a second round of multiplex PCR and then size-selected and purified. Paired-end sequencing of the libraries was performed with 100 bp reads on an Illumina HiSeq2000. Regarding the original processing steps: SOAPnuke was used to process the raw data, with reads discarded if the reads contained adapters or uncalled bases, had a mean Phred below 15, or lacked an exact constant-primer or identifier match. COPE v1.2.5 was used to merge the high-quality paired reads, and each unique nucleotide sequence was defined as a clonotype. MiTCR v1.1 was used to align clonotypes to the IMGT TRBV, TRBD and TRBJ reference segments. Only V-J combinations with frequency above 0.0001, covering approximately 99% of repertoires, were analysed. A TCS score was defined as the ratio of F50 (clonal expansion) to E x V (chaos), with BLOSUM62-based TCRdist applied between CDR3 peptides within each V-J. Welch's t-statistics and random forest reduced some 510 V-J features to fewer than 15, which were used in a naive Bayes classifier (R e1071). TCRdb reran the public reads through fastp at Q25 and MiXCR, keeping productive beta chains. All rows with the same CDR3 protein become a single entry with the most common DNA and genes. These V and J calls derive from TCRdb rather than the authors' analysis. The sample table contains under 450,000 distinct CDR3 sequences; only one count was recorded for 15% to 19% of them. Clones ranked in the top ten supply over 12% of the sample.

CDR1 and CDR2 were assigned from the germline V gene as SGHRS and YFSETQ. The CDR3 starts with the cysteine, ends with the phenylalanine, and has 16 residues. Only the CDR3 part of the read is kept: 48 bases, read in frame from the first base. Trimming at the junction amounts to 1 base on V and 0 bases on J, and the germline ends lie 10 bases apart. The receptor was isolated from a woman aged 18-29 years with Graves' hyperthyroidism. The chain is assembled from TRBV5-1 and TRBJ2-2; too little of a D gene remains to name it. Specimen: blood. The CDR3 in this case is CASSLTRHANTGELFF. The bases are TGCGCCAGCAGCTTGACCCGACATGCGAACACCGGGGAGCTGTTTTTT.